The sequence of this T cell receptor beta chain was determined in a study of T cell clonality in common variable immunodeficiency (dated by TCRdb to between 2014 and 2016). Summary of the overall study and its limitations: Healthy controls shared more TCRbeta clones with each other than CVID subjects shared among themselves (p < 0.0001). Even though DNA input was equal, the average per sample came to about 74,000 unique sequences for controls compared with about 30,000 for CVID samples. TCRbeta clonality was higher in CVID subjects than in healthy controls (t-test p = 0.018), and the increase was most characteristic of about a third of subjects. It was noted by the authors that sequencing of the repertoires of T cell subpopulations would be needed to clarify the cause of the increased clonality in CVID. Correlations of repertoire features with clinical complications were constrained by heterogeneity among patients within the CVID cohort. CVID TCRbeta sequences reportedly showed fewer deletions and N-nucleotide insertions and lacked highly modified clones with 13 or more V deletions.

This clone was detected a few times. Its target antigen remains unknown. The CDR3 is cut off 3 residues early in the read; its end comes from the germline J gene. Other DNA variants within this sample encode the same CDR3. From a lookup of the germline V gene (reference sequence), CDR1 and CDR2 are SEHNR and FQNEAQ. The CDR3 starts with the cysteine, ends with the phenylalanine, and has 15 residues. The CDR3 was read in part: 36 bases, with the frame set at base 1. V trim: 4 bases; J trim: 5 bases; unmatched bases: 10. Diagnosis of CVID followed standard criteria, namely serum IgG, IgA and/or IgM below the normal range together with specific antibody deficiency. A total of 44 subjects (around 15 female and about 30 male; age range about 9 to 65 years, mean age about 40) were included in the CVID group. Most CVID patients and most healthy controls were of Caucasian heritage. All CVID subjects had received replacement immunoglobulin therapy for at least one year at the time of study participation. At the time of blood collection, no CVID subject was ill or was being treated with immunomodulatory or immunosuppressive medication. From each donor, 5 to 8 ml of heparinized peripheral whole blood was collected. TCRbeta CDR3 repertoires were sequenced from genomic DNA of adults with common variable immune deficiency (CVID) and healthy adult controls. Diluted blood was density-centrifuged over Hypaque 1077 or Ficoll-Paque to isolate peripheral blood mononuclear cells. Genomic DNA was obtained from unsorted mononuclear cells through either Qiagen column purification or a centrifugation-based method.

CVID samples and control samples contributed equivalent amounts of genomic DNA as sequencing input. For every sample, a 60 bp segment covering the rearranged TCRbeta CDR3 region was amplified and then sequenced. The immunoSEQ assay, a bias-corrected multiplex PCR combined with high-throughput sequencing, was used for TCRbeta amplification. The study's own analysis went as follows. Each unique nucleotide sequence was treated as a clone and annotated with V, D and J genes, copy number and frequency. Sequences were labeled productive if in frame, and non-productive if out of frame or containing stop codons. As previously described, Shannon's entropy was used to calculate clonality. The predicted amino acid sequences of productive clones were used to derive the mean CDR3 Kyte-Doolittle hydropathy. Using the R hclust function, scaled V gene usage was clustered hierarchically with Manhattan distance and complete linkage. Sharing of clones by CDR3 amino acid sequence was evaluated through resampling of 12 repertoires per group over 100 rounds. Repertoires were searched for approximately 77 published EBV-specific and 200 to 300 published CMV-specific TCRbeta sequences. After a couple of CVID samples that produced fewer than 10,000 sequences were dropped from the analysis, around 40 CVID repertoires remained. This is the immuneACCESS table as TCRdb keeps it, with only in-frame sequences that have V and J called. A part of the clones is gone; compared with another copy, unresolved V genes explain less than half, and the rest is unexplained. D and trimming were read from the DNA, whereas the V and J calls and clone size are those reported in that table. This sample contains 15,000 to 20,000 clones, none of which is a singleton. The ten biggest clones cover approximately 7% of the sample.

Sequences were obtained from peripheral blood mononuclear cells. Recombination linked TRBV7-9 to TRBJ1-2; 7 bases in the middle match TRBD1. This TCR came from a human donor with common variable immunodeficiency. CDR3 region: CASSSEGQPTYGYTF. The covered CDR3 bases are TGTGCCAGCAGCTCTGAGGGACAGCCGACGTATGGC.